This entry lists 8 T cell receptor beta chains sequenced from one sample in a study of blood T cell repertoires in COVID-19. Assay: immunoSEQ multiplex PCR; the TCRdb copy retains only in-frame clones and omits some. Found here are 250,000 to 350,000 clones, roughly 87% of them singletons; the top ten hold 2% to 2.5%. Sequencing used peripheral blood. The source is a woman aged 45-59 years who had recovered from COVID-19.

The chain is built from TRBV27 and TRBJ2-5, with D perhaps matching TRBD1 (5 bases). Trimming took 6 bases from V and 2 from J, leaving 10 bases between them. Germline CDR1 is MNHEY and CDR2 is SMNVEV (reference sequence). CDR3 length equals 13 residues. The chain's CDR3 is CASRPRGQETQYF. CDR3 nucleotide sequence: TGTGCCAGCAGACCAAGGGGACAAGAGACCCAGTACTTC.

This clone was found once. J is TRBJ2-7 and V is TRBV5-1; D may be TRBD1 (6 bases). V was shortened by 0 bases and J by 4 bases, with 8 bases between the two germline ends. CDR3 length equals 13 residues. Germline CDR1 reads SGHRS; CDR2 reads YFSETQ. The DNA of the CDR3 is TGCGCCAGCAGCTTGGACAGGGAATACGAGCAGTACTTC. Residues: CASSLDREYEQYF.

The chain recombines TRBV20-1 with TRBJ1-1; D is unresolved. The CDR3 runs to 11 residues. Germline CDR1 reads DFQATT; CDR2 reads SNEGSKA (reference sequence). Trimming cost V 6 bases and J 1 base, with 6 bases left between them. Here the CDR3 DNA reads TGCAGTGCAAGGAGGAACACTGAAGCTTTCTTT. This codes for CSARRNTEAFF.

The chain carries TRBV6-5 and TRBJ1-4, with D perhaps matching TRBD1 (5 bases). Trimming took 8 bases from V and 7 from J, leaving 20 bases between them. This CDR3 spans 15 amino acids. The V gene's germline CDR1 is MNHEY and CDR2 SVGAGI. Written as DNA, the CDR3 is TGTGCCAGCGGGGATGGTGTCAGGGTGGGTGAAAAACTGTTTTTT. It is translated as CASGDGVRVGEKLFF.

This chain links TRBV6-2 or TRBV6-3 with TRBJ2-1, with 10 bases that match TRBD2. V trimming: 4 bases; J trimming: 4 bases; junction bases outside the gene matches: 7. The CDR3 consists of 16 residues. Per the germline V gene, CDR1 is MNHEY and CDR2 is SVGEGT. CDR3 nucleotides: TGTGCCAGCAGTTCCGCTCTAGCGGGGGTTTACAATGAGCAGTTCTTC. Its translation is CASSSALAGVYNEQFF.

The chain links TRBV5-5 to TRBJ2-7, with D perhaps matching TRBD2 (5 bases). The CDR3 has 15 residues. The V and J ends lost 2 bases and 5 bases respectively, with 17 bases between them. The V gene's germline CDR1 is SGHKS and CDR2 YYEKEE (reference sequence). CDR3 in DNA: TGTGCCAGCAGCTTTGGACTTTCCTTGAAGAACGAGCAGTACTTC. It is translated as CASSFGLSLKNEQYF.

This chain joins TRBV19 and TRBJ1-2, with D perhaps matching TRBD1 (6 bases). Germline-derived CDR1 and CDR2 are LNHDA and SQIVND (reference sequence). This CDR3 contains 13 residues. Trimming cost V 6 bases and J 1 base, with 9 bases left between them. The CDR3 sequence is CASRDRVNYGYTF. In DNA form, the CDR3 reads TGTGCCAGTAGGGACAGAGTTAACTATGGCTACACCTTC.

The chain uses TRBV9 and TRBJ2-7; weak D call: TRBD1 (6 bases). CDR1 and CDR2 from the germline V gene are SGDLS and YYNGEE. CDR3 length equals 15 residues. The V end was cut by 5 bases, the J end by 1 base, with 16 bases between. CDR3 DNA: TGTGCCAGCAGTCCACAGGGTTATCCTTCCTACGAGCAGTACTTC. Translating gives CASSPQGYPSYEQYF.